This T cell receptor beta chain was recorded in a study of identical twins. General study results and limits: While abundant cord blood beta clonotypes carried fewer insertions, memory repertoires showed no such pattern. Low generation-probability sequences were in excess among twin-shared out-of-frame alpha sequences.

With 6 bases removed from V and 0 bases from J, the gap between germline ends came to 9 bases. The CDR3 is 14 amino acids. This clonotype was counted only a few times. Its cognate antigen is unknown. Unique molecular identifiers were in the cDNA, with template-switch universal primer binding. TCRdb re-derived calls from the 5' RACE reads in MiXCR, one entry per CDR3 protein. Of roughly 720,000 distinct CDR3 sequences in the sample, around a sixth were seen once. These data were also reused for a study on T cells expressing NK-cell markers.

J is TRBJ1-5 and V is TRBV12-3 or TRBV12-4, with unresolved D. Sequenced material: PBMCs. This receptor was obtained from a woman between 18 and 29 years old in good health. The chain's CDR3 is CASRASYSNQPQHF. In DNA form, the CDR3 reads TGTGCCAGCAGGGCTAGCTATAGCAATCAGCCCCAGCATTTT.